The sequence of this TCR beta chain was determined in a study of glioma-infiltrating T cells after dendritic cell vaccination. Time point denoted: after dendritic cell vaccination, including at tumor progression/relapse. This CDR3 is built from 15 residues. Germline CDR1 and CDR2: MNHEY and SMNVEV (reference sequence). Trimming pared 5 bases from V and 0 bases from J, leaving 11 bases between. TCRdb's table, derived via immunoSEQ multiplex PCR, lists solely in-frame clones and lacks some. The table has roughly 87,000 clones, roughly four fifths seen once. This sample comprised blood, obtained after dendritic cell vaccination. The chain recombines TRBV27 with TRBJ2-1; D is perhaps TRBD1 (5 bases). The receptor comes from a human donor with glioblastoma. CDR3 sequence reads: CASSGKGPSYNEQFF. The DNA for the CDR3 is TGTGCCAGCAGTGGTAAGGGGCCCTCCTACAATGAGCAGTTCTTC.